This is a list of T cell receptor beta chains from one sample in a study of T cells after yellow fever vaccination. TCRdb re-called the 5' RACE reads through MiXCR, storing one row per CDR3 protein. Of roughly 74,000 distinct CDR3 sequences listed, roughly 6.9% are singletons. This specimen consisted of CD8+ T cells sorted from PBMCs, obtained about 5 days after the first yellow fever vaccination. These receptors were obtained from a man aged 18 to 29 who received the YFV17D yellow fever vaccine. CDR3s include the opening cysteine and the closing phenylalanine or tryptophan. A D gene is named only where the DNA matches it firmly. The size of a clone is reported for some rows only, either as once, few or many, or as a class for expanded clones.

CDR3nt,CDR3aa,j_gene,v_gene,d_gene,abundance
TGTGCCACCAGCAGAGATTCGACGGATAGCTCCTACGAGCAGTACTTC,CATSRDSTDSSYEQYF,TRBJ2-7,TRBV15,.,many
TGCGCCAGCAGCCAGAGCCGACACTTAACCGGGGAGCTGTTTTTT,CASSQSRHLTGELFF,TRBJ2-2,TRBV4-1,.,few
TGTGCCAGCAGCGTAGTCGCGGCCGGGGAGCTGTTTTTT,CASSVVAAGELFF,TRBJ2-2,TRBV9,.,many
TGTGCCAGCAGTCCCTCGCCCGGGATGCTGGAGACCCAGTACTTC,CASSPSPGMLETQYF,TRBJ2-5,TRBV12-3/TRBV12-4,.,many
TGTGCCAGCAGTTTGACCCAAGAGACCCAGTACTTC,CASSLTQETQYF,TRBJ2-5,TRBV12-3/TRBV12-4,.,many
TGTGCCAGCAGCTTGGACAGGGGGCGCTTAGGCACTGAAGCTTTCTTT,CASSLDRGRLGTEAFF,TRBJ1-1,TRBV7-2,TRBD1,.
TGCGCCAGCTCAAAAGGATTGGGAGATCCCAATGAGCAGTTCTTC,CASSKGLGDPNEQFF,TRBJ2-1,TRBV4-3,.,many
TGCGCCAGCCGGACAACCACCGGGGAGCTGTTTTTT,CASRTTTGELFF,TRBJ2-2,TRBV4-1,.,many
TGCGCCAGCAGCTTGGGGACAGGGGGCTACACAGATACGCAGTATTTT,CASSLGTGGYTDTQYF,TRBJ2-3,TRBV5-1,TRBD1,.
TGTGCCAGCAGTGAAGCGCAGGTGACTTGGAACACTGAAGCTTTCTTT,CASSEAQVTWNTEAFF,TRBJ1-1,TRBV6-1,.,few
TGTGCCAGCCTGGCCGGAGGGGAGTTTGAGCAGTTCTTC,CASLAGGEFEQFF,TRBJ2-1,TRBV6-6,.,few
TGCGCCAGCAGCCGAGGACTCAATGAGCAGTTCTTC,CASSRGLNEQFF,TRBJ2-1,TRBV4-1,.,.
TGTGCCAGCAGCTTTGTAGTATATGTGGCGGGGGGCGCGTACAATGAGCAGTTCTTC,CASSFVVYVAGGAYNEQFF,TRBJ2-1,TRBV11-1,TRBD2,few
TGCGCCAGCAGCCAAGGGGGTACGGGGGAGACCCAGTACTTC,CASSQGGTGETQYF,TRBJ2-5,TRBV4-1,.,many
TGTGCCAGCAGTTACGAGGTAGCGGGGGCAAATGAGCAGTTCTTC,CASSYEVAGANEQFF,TRBJ2-1,TRBV6-2/TRBV6-3,TRBD2,medium-sized
TGTGCCAGCAGCGGCCTAGGACAGGGTTACAATGAGCAGTTCTTC,CASSGLGQGYNEQFF,TRBJ2-1,TRBV5-5,TRBD1,few
TGTGCCAGCAGCTTTCTTAGCGGGGGGATCAATGAGCAGTTCTTC,CASSFLSGGINEQFF,TRBJ2-1,TRBV5-5,TRBD2,medium-sized
TGTGCCAGCAGCTCTACAGGGAGGGCCATGGACACTGAAGCTTTCTTT,CASSSTGRAMDTEAFF,TRBJ1-1,TRBV7-9,.,.
TGTGCCAGCAGCGCCCCAACATCGAACACTGAAGCTTTCTTT,CASSAPTSNTEAFF,TRBJ1-1,TRBV7-9,.,many
TGCAGTGCTAGGCGGGTTTCGGGACAGTACAATGAGCAGTTCTTC,CSARRVSGQYNEQFF,TRBJ2-1,TRBV20-1,TRBD1,.